The 24 T cell receptor beta chains reported below all come from one sample, sequenced in a study of blood T cell repertoires in COVID-19. Produced via immunoSEQ multiplex PCR; TCRdb's table is partial and in-frame only. Of 45,000 to 65,000 clones detected, approximately 84% appear once; the ten largest clones hold around 25%. Sequencing was done on a sample of peripheral blood. These TCRs come from a human donor in a cohort sampled during active COVID-19.

The J gene is TRBJ1-5, the V gene TRBV28; TRBD1 agrees at 7 bases. The V and J ends lost 8 bases and 5 bases, in that order; junction bases with no gene match: 3. The CDR3 spans 12 residues. Germline V gene lookup returns CDR1 MDHEN and CDR2 SYDVKM. The chain's CDR3 is CASGTGDQPQHF. The CDR3 region has the DNA TGTGCCAGCGGAACAGGGGATCAGCCCCAGCATTTT. The full variable domain, its missing parts supplied by reference TRBV28 and TRBJ1-5, is DVKVTQSSRYLVKRTGEKVFLECVQDMDHENMFWYRQDPGLGLRLIYFSYDVKMKEKGDIPEGYSVSREKKERFSLILESASTNQTSMYLCASGTGDQPQHFGDGTRLSIL.

This chain connects TRBV15 to TRBJ1-2; no clear D. Deletions cut 0 bases from V and 8 bases from J, with 16 bases between. Germline V lookup: CDR1 LNHNV, CDR2 YYDKDF (reference sequence). CDR3 length: 15 residues. DNA of the CDR3: TGTGCCACCAGCAGAGATCCGCTTCTGCTCGGGGGCTACACCTTC. It yields the protein CATSRDPLLLGGYTF.

About this clone itself: Other DNA sequences in the sample encode the same CDR3. V and J are TRBV28 and TRBJ1-2; 8 bases match TRBD1. V trimming: 2 bases; J trimming: 4 bases; junction bases outside the gene matches: 0. The CDR3 is made up of 13 amino acids. CDR1 and CDR2 (germline): MDHEN, SYDVKM. Written as DNA, the CDR3 is TGTGCCAGCAGTTTAGGACAGGGCTATGGCTACACCTTC. This translates into CASSLGQGYGYTF.

The chain recombines TRBV4-2 with TRBJ2-2; maybe TRBD2 (6 bases). With 5 bases removed from V and 0 bases from J, the gap between germline ends came to 7 bases. The CDR3 covers 14 residues. CDR1 is LGHNA and CDR2 is YNFKEQ in the germline V gene. The DNA of the CDR3 is TGTGCCAGCAGCGGCGGGGCGAACACCGGGGAGCTGTTTTTT. Translated, it gives CASSGGANTGELFF.

CDR3 nucleotide sequence: TGTGCCAGCAACAACCGCCTGGTCGGGGAGCTGTTTTTT. Amino acids: CASNNRLVGELFF. The chain has TRBV7-8 and TRBJ2-2; D ambiguous. The germline V gene encodes CDR1 SGHVS and CDR2 FQNEAQ. The germline V and J ends were trimmed by 7 bases and 7 bases, with 13 bases remaining between them. The CDR3 loop spans 13 amino acids.

The chain carries TRBV30 and TRBJ1-1, with a weak D call TRBD1 (5 bases). CDR3 length equals 13 residues. CDR1 is GTSNPN and CDR2 is SVGIG in the germline V gene (reference sequence). V lost 1 base, J lost 2 bases, and 8 bases lay in between. The CDR3 is CAWSEQANTEAFF. The CDR3 DNA sequence: TGTGCCTGGAGTGAACAGGCCAACACTGAAGCTTTCTTT.

This chain connects TRBV11-3 to TRBJ2-1; tentatively, D is TRBD2 (5 bases). Trimming removed 4 bases from V and 1 base from J, with 11 bases in between. The CDR3 loop spans 15 amino acids. CDR1 is SGHNT, CDR2 YENEEA, per germline. The chain's CDR3 is CASSSPGISYNEQFF. In DNA, the CDR3 is TGTGCCAGCAGCTCCCCCGGGATATCCTACAATGAGCAGTTCTTC. The full variable domain, in which reference TRBV11-3 and TRBJ2-1 provide the parts outside the CDR3, is EAGVVQSPRYKIIEKKQPVAFWCNPISGHNTLYWYLQNLGQGPELLIRYENEEAVDDSQLPKDRFSAERLKGVDSTLKIQPAELGDSAVYLCASSSPGISYNEQFFGPGTRLTVL.

This clone was recorded only once. The CDR3 here is CASKKGQGIHNEQFF. CDR3 in DNA: TGTGCCAGCAAAAAGGGACAGGGGATCCACAATGAGCAGTTCTTC. The gene calls are TRBV2 and TRBJ2-1; 10 positions agree with TRBD1. The CDR3 contains 15 residues. J lost 5 bases, V lost 7 bases, and 8 bases had no gene match. The germline gives CDR1 SNHLY, CDR2 FYNNEI.

CDR3 residues: CASSDRTNEKLFF. CDR3 in DNA: TGTGCCAGCAGTGACAGGACTAATGAAAAACTGTTTTTT. The chain couples TRBV2 to TRBJ1-4; D uncertain. This CDR3 is built from 13 residues. Germline V lookup: CDR1 SNHLY, CDR2 FYNNEI. The V end lost 3 bases, the J end lost 2 bases, and 4 bases lay between the germline ends.

This clone was recorded a few times. The chain has TRBV5-1 and TRBJ2-2; D is unclear. The V end lost 1 base, the J end lost 5 bases, and 3 bases lay between the germline ends. Germline-derived CDR1 and CDR2 are SGHRS and YFSETQ. This CDR3 is 12 amino acids long. CDR3 region: CASSLLTGELFF. DNA for the CDR3: TGCGCCAGCAGCTTGTTAACCGGGGAGCTGTTTTTT.

V usage is TRBV7-9 and J usage is TRBJ2-5, with TRBD2 identical over 8 bases. V lost 3 bases and J lost 5; bases outside the gene matches: 5. CDR1 SEHNR and CDR2 FQNEAQ come from the germline V gene (reference sequence). The CDR3 totals 14 residues. CDR3 residues: CASSFGLARETQYF. The DNA for the CDR3 is TGTGCCAGCAGCTTCGGACTAGCAAGGGAGACCCAGTACTTC.

The sample holds a few counts of this clone. The rearrangement uses TRBV30 and TRBJ2-6; D gene uncertain. In germline, CDR1 is GTSNPN, CDR2 SVGIG (reference sequence). V gave up 4 bases and J gave up 2 bases, with 6 bases separating them. CDR3 length: 13 amino acids. In nucleotides, the CDR3 is TGTGCCTGGACAGGCGCTGGGGCCAACGTCCTGACTTTC. Protein product: CAWTGAGANVLTF.

This clone was counted once. This chain connects TRBV4-3 to TRBJ2-2; 8 bases align to TRBD1. The germline V gene encodes CDR1 LGHNA and CDR2 YSLEER. The V and J ends lost 3 bases and 0 bases, in that order; junction bases with no gene match: 9. This CDR3 has 18 amino acids. The chain's CDR3 is CASSQQLPTGANTGELFF. As DNA, the CDR3 is TGCGCCAGCAGCCAGCAACTACCGACAGGGGCGAACACCGGGGAGCTGTTTTTT.

This clone came up a few times. V and J are TRBV6-6 and TRBJ1-5; TRBD1 might be the D (6 bases). Deletions cut 6 bases from V and 7 bases from J, with 13 bases between. Germline CDR1 reads MNHNY; CDR2 reads SVGAGI (reference sequence). CDR3 size: 13 residues. CDR3 in amino acids: CASRRRGGQPQHF. The CDR3 DNA sequence: TGTGCCAGCAGAAGGAGGGGGGGGCAGCCCCAGCATTTT.

V gene TRBV9 combines with J gene TRBJ1-1; D is undetermined. Germline CDR1 is SGDLS and CDR2 is YYNGEE. The CDR3 contains 14 residues. V dropped 4 bases and J dropped 3 bases, with 13 bases sitting between them. The CDR3 here is CASSRLGRDTEAFF. The CDR3 DNA follows: TGTGCCAGCAGCCGTTTGGGGAGGGACACTGAAGCTTTCTTT.

This chain joins TRBV3-1 (or the pseudogene TRBV3-2) and TRBJ2-7; D perhaps matches TRBD2 (6 bases). The CDR3 extends over 13 amino acids. Germline lookup yields CDR1 LGHDT and CDR2 YNNKEL (reference sequence). V was shortened by 5 bases and J by 6 bases, with 14 bases between the two germline ends. The CDR3 sequence is CASSVYRDSEQYF. The CDR3 DNA reads as TGTGCCAGCAGCGTTTATCGGGACTCCGAGCAGTACTTC.

This clone was observed a single time. The chain carries TRBV7-9 and TRBJ2-3, with 7 bases fitting TRBD2. V shed 6 bases, J shed 2 bases, and the junction held 8 bases outside the gene matches. From germline, CDR1 is SEHNR and CDR2 FQNEAQ (reference sequence). The CDR3 runs 15 residues. This CDR3 is CASRHRDYPTDTQYF. For the CDR3, the DNA is TGTGCCAGCAGACACCGGGACTACCCCACAGATACGCAGTATTTT.

The rearrangement joins TRBV18 to TRBJ2-1; D ambiguous. This CDR3 is built from 15 residues. Germline V gives CDR1 KGHSH, CDR2 LQKENI. V lost 2 bases and J lost 0, with 8 bases in between. In nucleotides, the CDR3 is TGTGCCAGCTCACCAGTTCAAAACTCCTACAATGAGCAGTTCTTC. It translates to CASSPVQNSYNEQFF.

In this sample, this clone turned up a few times. The CDR3, as DNA: TGTGCCAGCTCCCGTTGGGACAGGGGCTACGAGCAGTACTTC. Translated: CASSRWDRGYEQYF. The chain carries TRBV28 and TRBJ2-7, with TRBD1 matching over 10 bases. Per germline, CDR1 MDHEN and CDR2 SYDVKM. The CDR3 length is 14 residues. Germline trimming cut 8 bases from V and 3 bases from J; bases unmatched to any gene: 7.

The J gene is TRBJ1-2, the V gene TRBV6-5, with D unclear. The germline V and J ends were trimmed by 6 bases and 5 bases, with 16 bases remaining between them. Germline lookup yields CDR1 MNHEY and CDR2 SVGAGI. The length of the CDR3 is 14 residues. The CDR3 DNA reads as TGTGCCAGCAGAGCATTCAAGGACTTTTATGGCTACACCTTC. This codes for CASRAFKDFYGYTF.

The genes are TRBV18 and TRBJ2-1; possible D gene TRBD1, 5 bases. The CDR3 is 18 residues long. Germline loops: CDR1 KGHSH, CDR2 LQKENI. The V end lost 0 bases, the J end lost 7 bases, and 22 bases lay between the germline ends. CDR3 bases: TGTGCCAGCTCACCACCGAATTTGATGCTTCGCAGGGAAAATGAGCAGTTCTTC. This codes for CASSPPNLMLRRENEQFF.

The CDR3: CASSLGRWRVETQYF. DNA of the CDR3: TGTGCCAGCAGCCTCGGTAGGTGGCGGGTGGAGACCCAGTACTTC. This chain joins TRBV14 and TRBJ2-5; tentative D call: TRBD2 (5 bases). The CDR3 is 15 amino acids. Germline V gene data show CDR1 as SGHDN and CDR2 as FVKESK. Trimming stripped 4 bases from V and 5 bases from J, with 17 bases between. Supplemented by reference TRBV14 and TRBJ2-5, the full variable domain reads EAGVTQFPSHSVIEKGQTVTLRCDPISGHDNLYWYRRVMGKEIKFLLHFVKESKQDESGMPNNRFLAERTGGTYSTLKVQPAELEDSGVYFCASSLGRWRVETQYFGPGTRLLVL.

The chain couples TRBV7-8 to TRBJ2-7, with 9 bases lining up with TRBD1. V gave up 4 bases and J gave up 9 bases; unmatched junction bases: 10. CDR3 length: 14 amino acids. CDR1 and CDR2 (germline): SGHVS, FQNEAQ. Written as DNA, the CDR3 is TGTGCCAGCAGCTCGCGGACAGGGGATAAGGGGCAGTACTTC. It codes for CASSSRTGDKGQYF.

This clone appeared a single time. The chain combines TRBV3-1 (or the pseudogene TRBV3-2) with TRBJ2-7; weak D call: TRBD2 (6 bases). The CDR3 covers 16 residues. In germline, CDR1 is LGHDT, CDR2 YNNKEL (reference sequence). V gave up 1 base and J gave up 4 bases, with 17 bases separating them. As DNA, the CDR3 is TGTGCCAGCAGCCAAGGTCGGGACCGGAGGGGTTACGAGCAGTACTTC. Encoded protein: CASSQGRDRRGYEQYF.